These T cell receptor beta chains were read from a single sample in a study of T cells in Graves' hyperthyroidism and ophthalmopathy. TCRdb called the multiplex PCR reads again in MiXCR, with one record for every CDR3 protein. Of hundreds of thousands of distinct CDR3 sequences listed, less than 45% are singletons. Sequencing used peripheral blood or thyroid tissue (not recorded which). All receptors derive from an adult man with Graves' disease, either hyperthyroidism or ophthalmopathy (not recorded which). CDR3s include the opening cysteine and the closing phenylalanine or tryptophan. Each record gives: clone size, J gene, D gene, V gene, CDR3 DNA, CDR3 protein. A D gene is named only where the DNA matches it firmly. Size values are once, few and many counts, or a class for expanded clones, and some rows have none.

abundance: once; j_gene: TRBJ2-7; d_gene: TRBD2; v_gene: TRBV25-1; CDR3nt: TGTGCCAGCAGCCACGGGACTAGCGGGGCATACGAGCAGAACTTC; CDR3aa: CASSHGTSGAYEQNF
abundance: many; j_gene: TRBJ1-5; d_gene: NA; v_gene: TRBV19; CDR3nt: TGTGCCAGTAAGGGGGGGCAGGGCAATCAGCCCCAGCATTTT; CDR3aa: CASKGGQGNQPQHF
abundance: NA; j_gene: TRBJ2-3; d_gene: NA; v_gene: TRBV24-1; CDR3nt: TGTGCCACCAGTGATTTTGCCTCCGATACGCAGTATTTT; CDR3aa: CATSDFASDTQYF
abundance: NA; j_gene: TRBJ1-1; d_gene: NA; v_gene: TRBV27; CDR3nt: TGTGCCAGCACCCGGGACACAGAGAACACTGAAGCTTTCTTT; CDR3aa: CASTRDTENTEAFF
abundance: many; j_gene: TRBJ1-6; d_gene: NA; v_gene: TRBV2; CDR3nt: TGTGCCAGCATTCGCAGGGCGGGGTATAATTCACCCCTCCACTTT; CDR3aa: CASIRRAGYNSPLHF
abundance: NA; j_gene: TRBJ2-5; d_gene: TRBD1; v_gene: TRBV7-9; CDR3nt: TGTGCCAGCAGCTTAGCGTTTTCCAGGGGGCGCAGGGAGACCCAGTACTTC; CDR3aa: CASSLAFSRGRRETQYF
abundance: NA; j_gene: TRBJ2-7; d_gene: NA; v_gene: TRBV12-3/TRBV12-4; CDR3nt: TGTGCCAGCAGTCATAGGCAGGGGCGCTCTTACGAGCAGTACTTC; CDR3aa: CASSHRQGRSYEQYF
abundance: many; j_gene: TRBJ1-4; d_gene: NA; v_gene: TRBV24-1; CDR3nt: TGTGCCACTCGGTCTGCAACTAATGAAAAACTGTTTTTT; CDR3aa: CATRSATNEKLFF
abundance: NA; j_gene: TRBJ2-7; d_gene: TRBD1; v_gene: TRBV20-1; CDR3nt: TGCAGTGCTAGGTTCTCCAGGGGGCCCCCCTACGAGCAGCACTTC; CDR3aa: CSARFSRGPPYEQHF
abundance: NA; j_gene: TRBJ1-6; d_gene: TRBD1; v_gene: TRBV2; CDR3nt: TGTGCCAGCAGTGGACAGGGGGCAACAACATCCCCACCCCTCCACTTT; CDR3aa: CASSGQGATTSPPLHF